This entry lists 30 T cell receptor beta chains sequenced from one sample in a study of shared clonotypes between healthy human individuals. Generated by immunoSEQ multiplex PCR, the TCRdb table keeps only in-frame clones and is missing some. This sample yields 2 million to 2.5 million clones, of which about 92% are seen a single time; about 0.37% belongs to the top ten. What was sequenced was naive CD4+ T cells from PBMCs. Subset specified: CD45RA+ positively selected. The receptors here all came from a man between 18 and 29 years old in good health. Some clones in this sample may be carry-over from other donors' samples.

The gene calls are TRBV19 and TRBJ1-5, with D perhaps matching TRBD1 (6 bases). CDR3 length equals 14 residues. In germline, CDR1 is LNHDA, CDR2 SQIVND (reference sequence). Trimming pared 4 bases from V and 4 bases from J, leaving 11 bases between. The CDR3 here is CASSNFRGNQPQHF. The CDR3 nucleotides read TGTGCCAGTAGTAATTTCAGGGGTAATCAGCCCCAGCATTTT.

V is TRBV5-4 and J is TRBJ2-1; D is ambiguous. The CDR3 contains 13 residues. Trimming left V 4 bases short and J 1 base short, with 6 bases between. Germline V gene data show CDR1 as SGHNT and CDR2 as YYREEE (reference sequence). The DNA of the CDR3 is TGTGCCAGCAGCCCGGGTTCCTACAATGAGCAGTTCTTC. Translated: CASSPGSYNEQFF.

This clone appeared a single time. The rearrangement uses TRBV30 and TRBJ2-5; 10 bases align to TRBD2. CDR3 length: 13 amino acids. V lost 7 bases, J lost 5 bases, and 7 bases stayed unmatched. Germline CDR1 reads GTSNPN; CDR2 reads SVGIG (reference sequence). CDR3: CASDEREGETQYF. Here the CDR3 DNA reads TGTGCCTCGGATGAGCGGGAGGGTGAGACCCAGTACTTC.

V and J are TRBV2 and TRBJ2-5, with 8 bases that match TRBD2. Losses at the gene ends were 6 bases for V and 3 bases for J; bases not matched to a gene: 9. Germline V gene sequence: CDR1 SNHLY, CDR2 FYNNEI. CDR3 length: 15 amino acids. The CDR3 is CASRQPGTSEETQYF. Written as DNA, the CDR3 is TGTGCCAGCAGGCAACCCGGGACTAGTGAAGAGACCCAGTACTTC.

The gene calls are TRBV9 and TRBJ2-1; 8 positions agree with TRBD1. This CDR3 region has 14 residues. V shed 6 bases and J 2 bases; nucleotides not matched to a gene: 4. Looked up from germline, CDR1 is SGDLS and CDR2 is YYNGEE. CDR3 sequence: CASKPGQAYNEQFF. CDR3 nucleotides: TGTGCCAGCAAGCCGGGACAGGCCTACAATGAGCAGTTCTTC.

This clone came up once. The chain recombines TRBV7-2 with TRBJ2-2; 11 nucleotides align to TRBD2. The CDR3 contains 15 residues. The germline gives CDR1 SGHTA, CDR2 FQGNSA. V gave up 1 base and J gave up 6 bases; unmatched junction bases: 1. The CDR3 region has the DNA TGTGCCAGCAGCTTAGAACTAGCGGGAGCCGGGGAGCTGTTTTTT. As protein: CASSLELAGAGELFF.

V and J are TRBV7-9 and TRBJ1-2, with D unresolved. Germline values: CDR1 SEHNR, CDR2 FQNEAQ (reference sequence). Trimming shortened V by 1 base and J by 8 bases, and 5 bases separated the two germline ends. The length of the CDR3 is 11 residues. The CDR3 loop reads CASSLDLGYTF. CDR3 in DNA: TGTGCCAGCAGCTTAGATTTAGGCTACACCTTC.

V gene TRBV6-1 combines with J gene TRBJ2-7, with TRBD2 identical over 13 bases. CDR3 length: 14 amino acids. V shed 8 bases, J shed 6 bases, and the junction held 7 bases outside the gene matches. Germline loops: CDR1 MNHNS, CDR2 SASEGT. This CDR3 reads CASRLAGGESEQYF. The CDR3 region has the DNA TGTGCCAGCCGACTAGCGGGAGGAGAGTCCGAGCAGTACTTC.

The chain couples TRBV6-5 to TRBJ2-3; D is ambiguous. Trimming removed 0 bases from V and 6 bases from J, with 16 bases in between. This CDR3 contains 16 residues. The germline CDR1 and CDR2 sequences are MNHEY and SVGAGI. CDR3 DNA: TGTGCCAGCAGTTACTCTCGTGGCCTCGCGGCGGATACGCAGTATTTT. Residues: CASSYSRGLAADTQYF.

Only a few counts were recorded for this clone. This chain's CDR3 is CASSPRGQGFTEAFF. CDR3 DNA: TGTGCCAGCAGCCCTCGGGGACAGGGTTTCACTGAAGCTTTCTTT. This chain connects TRBV9 to TRBJ1-1; 9 bases match TRBD1. Germline trimming cut 4 bases from V and 4 bases from J; bases unmatched to any gene: 8. Germline V lookup: CDR1 SGDLS, CDR2 YYNGEE. CDR3 length equals 15 residues.

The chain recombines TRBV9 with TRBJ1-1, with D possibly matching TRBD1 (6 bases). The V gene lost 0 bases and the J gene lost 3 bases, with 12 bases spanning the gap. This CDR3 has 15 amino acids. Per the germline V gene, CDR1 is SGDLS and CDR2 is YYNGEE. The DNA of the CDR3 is TGTGCCAGCAGCGTAGTGGGGGCCGGCGACACTGAAGCTTTCTTT. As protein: CASSVVGAGDTEAFF.

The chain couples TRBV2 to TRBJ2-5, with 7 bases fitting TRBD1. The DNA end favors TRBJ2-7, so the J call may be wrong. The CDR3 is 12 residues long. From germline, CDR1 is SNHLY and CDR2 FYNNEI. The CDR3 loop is CASAGTDYEQYF. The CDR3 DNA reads TGTGCCAGCGCCGGGACAGACTACGAGCAGTACTTC.

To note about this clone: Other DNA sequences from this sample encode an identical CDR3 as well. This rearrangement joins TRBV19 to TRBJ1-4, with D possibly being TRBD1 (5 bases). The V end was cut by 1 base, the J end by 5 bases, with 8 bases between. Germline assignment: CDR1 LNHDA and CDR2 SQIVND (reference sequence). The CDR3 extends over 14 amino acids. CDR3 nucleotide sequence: TGTGCCAGTAGTATAGCAGGGACGAATGAAAAACTGTTTTTT. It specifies CASSIAGTNEKLFF.

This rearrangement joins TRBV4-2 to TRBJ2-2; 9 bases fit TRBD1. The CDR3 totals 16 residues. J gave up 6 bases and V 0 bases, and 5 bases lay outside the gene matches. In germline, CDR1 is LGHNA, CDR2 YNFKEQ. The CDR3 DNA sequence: TGTGCCAGCAGCCAAGAGCCTAGGACAGGGGCCGGGGAGCTGTTTTTT. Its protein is CASSQEPRTGAGELFF.

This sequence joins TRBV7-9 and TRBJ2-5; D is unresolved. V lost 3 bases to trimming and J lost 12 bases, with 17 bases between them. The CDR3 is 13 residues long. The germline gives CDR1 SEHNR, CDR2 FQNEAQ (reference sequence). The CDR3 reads CASSLITLGWEYF. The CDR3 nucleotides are TGTGCCAGCAGCTTGATCACCCTTGGGTGGGAGTACTTC.

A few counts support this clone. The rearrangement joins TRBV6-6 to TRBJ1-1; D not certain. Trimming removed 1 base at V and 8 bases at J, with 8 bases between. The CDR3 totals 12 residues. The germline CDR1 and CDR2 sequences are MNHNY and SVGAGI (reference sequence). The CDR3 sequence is CASSYFPDEAFF. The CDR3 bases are TGTGCCAGCAGTTACTTTCCGGACGAAGCTTTCTTT.

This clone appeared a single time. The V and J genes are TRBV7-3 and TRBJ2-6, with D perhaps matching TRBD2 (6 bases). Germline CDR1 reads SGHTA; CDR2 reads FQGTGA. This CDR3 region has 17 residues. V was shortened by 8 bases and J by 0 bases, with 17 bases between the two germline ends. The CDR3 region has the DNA TGTGCCAGCGTGGAATTGGGACTCCGCTCTGGGGCCAACGTCCTGACTTTC. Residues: CASVELGLRSGANVLTF.

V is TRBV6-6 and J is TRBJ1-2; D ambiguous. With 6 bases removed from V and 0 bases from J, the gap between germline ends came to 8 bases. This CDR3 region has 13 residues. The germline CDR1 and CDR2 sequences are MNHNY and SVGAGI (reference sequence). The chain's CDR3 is CASSLDANYGYTF. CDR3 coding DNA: TGTGCCAGCAGCCTAGACGCTAACTATGGCTACACCTTC.

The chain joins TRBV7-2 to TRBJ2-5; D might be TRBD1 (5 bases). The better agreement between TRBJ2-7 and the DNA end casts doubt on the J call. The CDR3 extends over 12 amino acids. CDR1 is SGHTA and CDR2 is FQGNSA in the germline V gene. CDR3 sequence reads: CASSPGYHEQYF. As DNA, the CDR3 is TGTGCCAGCAGCCCAGGGTACCACGAGCAGTACTTC.

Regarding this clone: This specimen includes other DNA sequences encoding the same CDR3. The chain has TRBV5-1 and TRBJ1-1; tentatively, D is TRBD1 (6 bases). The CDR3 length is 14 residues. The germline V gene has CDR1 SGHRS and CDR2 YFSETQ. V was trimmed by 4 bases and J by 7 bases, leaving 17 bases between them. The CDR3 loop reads CASSPTTGGGEAFF. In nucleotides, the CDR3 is TGCGCCAGCAGCCCAACGACGGGGGGCGGTGAAGCTTTCTTT.

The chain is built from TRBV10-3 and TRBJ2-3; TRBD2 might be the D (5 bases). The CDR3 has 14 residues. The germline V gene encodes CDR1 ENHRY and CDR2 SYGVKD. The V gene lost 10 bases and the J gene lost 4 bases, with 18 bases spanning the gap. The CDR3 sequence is CASSRGGVADTQYF. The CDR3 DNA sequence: TGTGCCAGTTCTCGGGGTGGGGTGGCAGATACGCAGTATTTT.

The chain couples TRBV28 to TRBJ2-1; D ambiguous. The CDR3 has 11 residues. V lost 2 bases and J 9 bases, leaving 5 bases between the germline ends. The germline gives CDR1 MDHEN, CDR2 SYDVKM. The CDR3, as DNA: TGTGCCAGCAGTTTACGTGTTGAGCAGTTCTTC. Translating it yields CASSLRVEQFF.

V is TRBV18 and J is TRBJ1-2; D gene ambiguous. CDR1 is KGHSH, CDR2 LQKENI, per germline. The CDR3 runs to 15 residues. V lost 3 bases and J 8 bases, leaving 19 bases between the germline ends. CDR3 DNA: TGTGCCAGCTCACCGGCCTACTCCCATCCCGGGGGCTACACCTTC. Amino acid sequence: CASSPAYSHPGGYTF.

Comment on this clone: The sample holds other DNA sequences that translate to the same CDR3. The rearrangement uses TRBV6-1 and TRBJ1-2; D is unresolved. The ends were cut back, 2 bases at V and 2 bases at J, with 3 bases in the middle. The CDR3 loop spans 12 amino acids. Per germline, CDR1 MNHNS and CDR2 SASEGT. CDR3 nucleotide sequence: TGTGCCAGCAGTGAACTCAACTATGGCTACACCTTC. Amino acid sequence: CASSELNYGYTF.

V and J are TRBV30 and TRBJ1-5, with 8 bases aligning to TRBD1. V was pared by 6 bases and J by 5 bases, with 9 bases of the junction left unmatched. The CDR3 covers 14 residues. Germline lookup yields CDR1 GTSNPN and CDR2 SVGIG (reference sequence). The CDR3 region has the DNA TGTGCCTGTGGTTTGGGGACAGGAGATCAGCCCCAGCATTTT. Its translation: CACGLGTGDQPQHF.

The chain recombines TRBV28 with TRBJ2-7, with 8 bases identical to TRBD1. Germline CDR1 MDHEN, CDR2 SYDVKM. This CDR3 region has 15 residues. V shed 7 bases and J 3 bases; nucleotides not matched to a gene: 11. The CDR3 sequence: CASTNTGGRVYEQYF. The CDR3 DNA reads TGTGCCAGCACCAACACAGGGGGTAGGGTCTACGAGCAGTACTTC.

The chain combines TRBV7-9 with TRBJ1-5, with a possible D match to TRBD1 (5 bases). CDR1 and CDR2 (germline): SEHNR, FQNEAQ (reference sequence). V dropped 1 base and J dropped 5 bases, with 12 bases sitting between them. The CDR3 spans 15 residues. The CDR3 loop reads CASSLGEDIDQPQHF. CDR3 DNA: TGTGCCAGCAGCTTAGGAGAGGACATAGATCAGCCCCAGCATTTT.

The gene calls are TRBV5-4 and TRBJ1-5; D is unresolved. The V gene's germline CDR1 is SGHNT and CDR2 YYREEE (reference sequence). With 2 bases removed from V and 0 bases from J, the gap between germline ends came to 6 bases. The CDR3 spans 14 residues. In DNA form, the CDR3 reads TGTGCCAGCAGCTTTTTGGGTAGCAATCAGCCCCAGCATTTT. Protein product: CASSFLGSNQPQHF.

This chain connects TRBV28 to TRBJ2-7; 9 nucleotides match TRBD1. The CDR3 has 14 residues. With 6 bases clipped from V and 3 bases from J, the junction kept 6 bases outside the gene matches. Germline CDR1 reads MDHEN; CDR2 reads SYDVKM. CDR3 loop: CASSTGTGYYEQYF. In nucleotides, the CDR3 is TGTGCCAGCAGCACCGGGACAGGGTACTACGAGCAGTACTTC.

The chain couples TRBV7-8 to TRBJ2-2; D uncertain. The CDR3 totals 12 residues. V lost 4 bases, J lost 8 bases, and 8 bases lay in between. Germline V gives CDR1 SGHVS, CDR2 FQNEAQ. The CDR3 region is CASSYSLGELFF. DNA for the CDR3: TGTGCCAGCAGCTACTCTTTGGGGGAGCTGTTTTTT. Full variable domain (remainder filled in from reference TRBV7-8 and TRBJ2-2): GAGVSQSPRYKVAKRGQDVALRCDPISGHVSLFWYQQALGQGPEFLTYFQNEAQLDKSGLPSDRFFAERPEGSVSTLKIQRTQQEDSAVYLCASSYSLGELFFGEGSRLTVL.